Reported below is one TCR beta chain. The table lists this clone with a few counts. Its specific antigen is unknown. The sample holds no much larger clone one base away, and base qualities are not on file. The data stem from a study of CD8+ T cells in alopecia areata listed by TCRdb under 2018. Describing the broader study: Treated patients were enrolled in an open-label pilot trial of oral tofacitinib at 5 to 10 mg twice daily for moderate-to-severe alopecia areata. Patients received tofacitinib for 6 to 18 months and were then followed off drug for 6 months to check for delayed response and recurrence. Scalp clonality was compared across normal scalp (n=4), patchy alopecia areata scalp (n=8), and alopecia totalis/universalis scalp (n=8). Amplification of TCRbeta CDR3 regions was done by immunoSEQ multiplex PCR using 35 Vbeta forward primers and 13 Jbeta reverse primers. For the treated patients, the SALT score, which quantifies what percentage of scalp surface area is affected, served as the measure of disease severity. RNA was obtained with the PAXgene miRNA kit for fixed scalp, the miRNeasy kit for PBMCs, and the RNeasy kit for mouse skin. On the human side, TCRbeta sequencing was run on scalp tissue and on sorted CD4+ and CD8+ peripheral blood T cells from healthy controls and from alopecia areata patients with either patchy or totalis/universalis disease. Biopsies were taken from tofacitinib-treated patients at baseline and again at 4 and 24 weeks into treatment, and several of those patients also had a later scalp biopsy. High-throughput TCRbeta sequencing was used to examine T cell clonal expansion in alopecia areata in both the C3H/HeJ mouse model and human patients.

The library relied on the immunoSEQ multiplex PCR assay. To provide template for TCR sequencing, every sample had RNA extracted and reverse transcribed into cDNA. SuperScript III was used for first-strand cDNA synthesis, primed with a 2:1 mix of oligo-dT and random hexamers. A synthetic immune receptor repertoire was used to gauge amplification bias, and whatever bias remained was removed computationally. Per the original workflow: Raw reads were preprocessed to remove errors, and CDR3 was defined according to IMGT conventions as the region from the conserved cysteine to phenylalanine. Clonality was computed as 1 minus the Shannon entropy, with the entropy normalized by log2 of the number of productive unique TCRs. Scalp TCRbeta sequences were cross-referenced with sorted blood CD4 and CD8 repertoires so that the CD4 or CD8 identity of scalp clones could be inferred. TCRdb took over this immuneACCESS table, retaining in-frame rearrangements with V and J assigned. Such tables are incomplete; in checked studies, under half of the missing clones stem from an unresolved V gene, and the remainder is unexplained. The DNA gave D and trimming, while V, J and clone size come from that table. The sample table holds more than 90,000 clones, of which roughly 55% were seen once. In total, the top ten clones hold 9.5% to 15% of the sample.

The full study reports these points: Scalp TCR repertoire analysis is complicated because resident alphabeta T cells in normal human skin are also sequenced, whereas mouse skin is dominated by gammadelta T cells. With tofacitinib, both scalp clonality and the number of expanded CD8+ clones among the top 100 scalp clones went down significantly. Compared with normal scalp, lesional scalp, particularly in alopecia totalis/universalis, had higher clonality and more expanded CD8+ clones, which suggests antigenic drive. Because the treated cohort was small and had just a single nonresponder, larger studies are needed to establish links between baseline CD8+ expansion and response. During tofacitinib treatment, many expanded lesional clones stuck around in both scalp and blood, and this persistence may partly explain why relapse happens after treatment is stopped. TCR sequences shared between patients were less clear than in mice, possibly partly because of HLA diversity in the patient population.

Germline trimming amounts to 6 bases on V and 7 bases on J, with 11 as the count of junction bases outside the gene matches. The CDR3 numbers 15 residues from cysteine through phenylalanine. Only the CDR3 DNA stays, 45 bases, in frame from base 1. From a lookup of the germline V gene, CDR1 and CDR2 are SGHVS and FNYEAQ. Interpreted using the paper, the time point label stands for: less than 25 weeks on oral tofacitinib. In the paper's terms, the treatment or condition label means: oral pan-JAK inhibitor, 5-10 mg twice daily. Lesional scalp punch biopsies and peripheral blood were collected from alopecia areata patients. PBMCs were separated by density centrifugation and stained for CD3, CD4 and CD8, after which CD4+ and CD8+ T cells were sorted on a FACSAria.

The sequences come from CD8+ T cells sorted from blood, collected at week 24, from a patient treated with tofacitinib. The chain is assembled from TRBV7-6 and TRBJ2-2, with 7 central nucleotides matching TRBD1. The clonotype originates from a human donor with alopecia areata. The CDR3 protein: CASRGMTGSGGELFF. The DNA sequence is TGTGCCAGCAGGGGAATGACAGGGTCAGGCGGGGAGCTGTTTTTT. Reference TRBV7-6 and TRBJ2-2 genes cover what lies past the CDR3, so the full variable domain is GAGVSQSPRYKVTKRGQDVALRCDPISGHVSLYWYRQALGQGPEFLTYFNYEAQQDKSGLPNDRFSAERPEGSISTLTIQRTEQRDSAMYRCASRGMTGSGGELFFGEGSRLTVL.